This TCR beta chain was obtained from a study of identical twins. MiXCR, applied by TCRdb to the 5' RACE reads, yields one record per CDR3 protein. Of about 340,000 distinct CDR3 sequences listed, around 9.7% are singletons. This clonotype was obtained from a woman in her 50s in good health. Source material: naive T cells sorted from blood.

CDR3 sequence: CSVNRGGTEAFF. Written as DNA, the CDR3 is TGCAGCGTTAACAGGGGGGGCACTGAAGCTTTCTTT. The chain employs TRBV29-1 and TRBJ1-1; 8 positions match TRBD1. There are 12 residues in the CDR3. With V trimmed by 5 bases and J by 4 bases, 3 bases remained unmatched. Germline lookup yields CDR1 SQVTM and CDR2 ANQGSEA.